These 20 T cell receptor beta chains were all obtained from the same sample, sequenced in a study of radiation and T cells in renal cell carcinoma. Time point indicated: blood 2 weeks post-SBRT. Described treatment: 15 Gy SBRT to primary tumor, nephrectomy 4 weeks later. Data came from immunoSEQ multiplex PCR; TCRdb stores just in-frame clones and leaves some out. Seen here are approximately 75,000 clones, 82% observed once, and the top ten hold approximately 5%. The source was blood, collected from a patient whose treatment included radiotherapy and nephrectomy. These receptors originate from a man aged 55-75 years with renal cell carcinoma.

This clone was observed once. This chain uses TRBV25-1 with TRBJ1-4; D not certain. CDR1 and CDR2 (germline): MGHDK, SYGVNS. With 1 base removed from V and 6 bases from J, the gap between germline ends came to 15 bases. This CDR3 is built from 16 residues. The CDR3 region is CASSEFGRELDEKLFF. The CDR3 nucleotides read TGTGCCAGCAGTGAATTTGGGCGCGAACTCGATGAAAAACTGTTTTTT.

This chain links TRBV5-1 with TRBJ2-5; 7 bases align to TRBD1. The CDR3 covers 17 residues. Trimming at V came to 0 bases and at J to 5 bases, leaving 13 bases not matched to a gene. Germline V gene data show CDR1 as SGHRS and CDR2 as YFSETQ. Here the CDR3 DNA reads TGCGCCAGCAGCTTGGGAGACAGGGACCCCTCGGAGGAGACCCAGTACTTC. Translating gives CASSLGDRDPSEETQYF.

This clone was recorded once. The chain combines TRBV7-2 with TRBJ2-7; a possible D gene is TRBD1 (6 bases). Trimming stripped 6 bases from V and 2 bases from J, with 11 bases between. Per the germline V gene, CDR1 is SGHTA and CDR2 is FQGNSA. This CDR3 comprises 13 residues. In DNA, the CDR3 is TGTGCCAGCAGAGCCGGACAGACCTACGAGCAGTACTTC. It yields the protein CASRAGQTYEQYF.

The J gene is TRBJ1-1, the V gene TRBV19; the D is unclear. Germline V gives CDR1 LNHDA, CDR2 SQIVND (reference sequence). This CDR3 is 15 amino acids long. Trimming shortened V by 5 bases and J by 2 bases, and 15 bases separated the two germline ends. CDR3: CASSGPHLPNTEAFF. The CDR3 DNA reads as TGTGCCAGTAGTGGGCCCCACCTTCCCAACACTGAAGCTTTCTTT.

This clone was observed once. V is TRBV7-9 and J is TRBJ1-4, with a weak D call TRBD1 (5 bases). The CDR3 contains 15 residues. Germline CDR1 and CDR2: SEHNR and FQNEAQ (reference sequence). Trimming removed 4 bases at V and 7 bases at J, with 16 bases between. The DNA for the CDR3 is TGTGCCAGCAGCTCATCCCCGGGACGGGGTGAAAAACTGTTTTTT. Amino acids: CASSSSPGRGEKLFF.

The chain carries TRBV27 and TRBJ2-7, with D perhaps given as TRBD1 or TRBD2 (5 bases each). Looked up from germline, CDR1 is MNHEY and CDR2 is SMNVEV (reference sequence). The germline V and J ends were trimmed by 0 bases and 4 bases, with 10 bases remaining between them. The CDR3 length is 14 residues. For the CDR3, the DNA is TGTGCCAGCAGTTTATCATGGGGGAGTTACGAGCAGTACTTC. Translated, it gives CASSLSWGSYEQYF.

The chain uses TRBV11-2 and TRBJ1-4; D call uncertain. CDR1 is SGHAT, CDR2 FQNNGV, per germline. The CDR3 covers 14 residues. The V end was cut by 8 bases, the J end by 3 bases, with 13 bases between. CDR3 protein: CASSLGVANEKLFF. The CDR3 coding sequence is TGTGCCAGCTCCCTTGGGGTTGCTAATGAAAAACTGTTTTTT.

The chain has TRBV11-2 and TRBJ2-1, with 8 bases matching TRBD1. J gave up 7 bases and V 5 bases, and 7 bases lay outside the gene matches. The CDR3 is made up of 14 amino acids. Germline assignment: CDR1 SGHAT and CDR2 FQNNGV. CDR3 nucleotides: TGTGCCAGCAGCATAGGGACAGGTAGAAATGAGCAGTTCTTC. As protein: CASSIGTGRNEQFF. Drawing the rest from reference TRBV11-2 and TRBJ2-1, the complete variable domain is EAGVAQSPRYKIIEKRQSVAFWCNPISGHATLYWYQQILGQGPKLLIQFQNNGVVDDSQLPKDRFSAERLKGVDSTLKIQPAKLEDSAVYLCASSIGTGRNEQFFGPGTRLTVL.

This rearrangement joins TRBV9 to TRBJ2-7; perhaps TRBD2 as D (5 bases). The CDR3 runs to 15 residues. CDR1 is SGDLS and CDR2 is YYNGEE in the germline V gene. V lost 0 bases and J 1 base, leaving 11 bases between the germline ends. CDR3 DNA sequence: TGTGCCAGCAGCGTAGCTGGAGGCAGTTCCTACGAGCAGTACTTC. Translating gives CASSVAGGSSYEQYF. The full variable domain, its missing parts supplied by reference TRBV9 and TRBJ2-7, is DSGVTQTPKHLITATGQRVTLRCSPRSGDLSVYWYQQSLDQGLQFLIQYYNGEERAKGNILERFSAQQFPDLHSELNLSSLELGDSALYFCASSVAGGSSYEQYFGPGTRLTVT.

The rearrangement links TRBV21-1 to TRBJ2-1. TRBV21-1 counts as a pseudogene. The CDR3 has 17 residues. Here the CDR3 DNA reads TGTGCCAGCAGCAACATAATCCGGGCACACACCGAAAATGAGCAGTTCTTC. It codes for CASSNIIRAHTENEQFF.

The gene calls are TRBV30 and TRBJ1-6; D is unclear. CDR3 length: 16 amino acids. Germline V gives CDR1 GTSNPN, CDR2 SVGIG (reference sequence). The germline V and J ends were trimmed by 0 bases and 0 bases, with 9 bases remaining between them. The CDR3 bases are TGTGCCTGGAGTGTGGATGAGAGCTCCTATAATTCACCCCTCCACTTT. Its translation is CAWSVDESSYNSPLHF.

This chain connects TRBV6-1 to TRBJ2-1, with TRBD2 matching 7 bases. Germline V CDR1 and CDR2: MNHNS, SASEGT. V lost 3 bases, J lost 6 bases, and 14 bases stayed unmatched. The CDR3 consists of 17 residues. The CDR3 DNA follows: TGTGCCAGCAGTGAGAACCCCCATCAACCGGGGGGCAATGAGCAGTTCTTC. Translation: CASSENPHQPGGNEQFF.

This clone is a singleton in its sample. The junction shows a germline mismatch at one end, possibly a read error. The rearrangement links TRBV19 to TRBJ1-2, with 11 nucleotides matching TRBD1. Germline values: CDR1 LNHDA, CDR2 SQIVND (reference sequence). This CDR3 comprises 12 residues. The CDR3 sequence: CASRRTGGGILF. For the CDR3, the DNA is TGTGCCAGTAGACGGACAGGGGGCGGTATCCTCTTC.

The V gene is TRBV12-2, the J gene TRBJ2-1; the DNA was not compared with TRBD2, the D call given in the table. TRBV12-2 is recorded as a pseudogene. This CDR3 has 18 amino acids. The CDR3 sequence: CASRLGPLLAGVQGEQFF. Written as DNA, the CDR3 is TGTGCAAGTCGCTTAGGCCCGCTTCTAGCGGGAGTACAGGGGGAGCAGTTCTTC.

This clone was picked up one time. The CDR3: CASSFREGLAGPTDTQYF. The CDR3 DNA is TGCGCCAGCAGCTTCCGGGAGGGACTAGCGGGCCCCACAGATACGCAGTATTTT. The V call is TRBV5-1, the J call TRBJ2-3; 12 nucleotides align to TRBD2. The CDR3 contains 18 residues. V was clipped by 2 bases and J by 2 bases; unmatched bases: 9. Looked up from germline, CDR1 is SGHRS and CDR2 is YFSETQ.

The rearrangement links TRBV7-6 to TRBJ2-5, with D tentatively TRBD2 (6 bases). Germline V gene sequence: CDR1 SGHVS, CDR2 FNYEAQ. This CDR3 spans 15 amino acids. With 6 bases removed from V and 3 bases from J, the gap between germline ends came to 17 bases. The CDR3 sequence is CASSSPSAQEETQYF. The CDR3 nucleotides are TGTGCCAGCAGTTCCCCTAGCGCCCAGGAAGAGACCCAGTACTTC.

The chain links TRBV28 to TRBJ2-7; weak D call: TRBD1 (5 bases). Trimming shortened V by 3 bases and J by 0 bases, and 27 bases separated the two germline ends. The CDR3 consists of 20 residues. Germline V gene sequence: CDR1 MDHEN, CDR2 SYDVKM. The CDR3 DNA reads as TGTGCCAGCAGTTTTCCCTTCCCAGATAAGACGATGACAGTCTCCTACGAGCAGTACTTC. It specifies CASSFPFPDKTMTVSYEQYF.

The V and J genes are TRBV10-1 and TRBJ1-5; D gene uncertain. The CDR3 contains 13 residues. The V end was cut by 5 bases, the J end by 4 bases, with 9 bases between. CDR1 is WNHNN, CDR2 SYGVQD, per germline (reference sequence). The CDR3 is CASSIGWNQPQHF. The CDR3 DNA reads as TGCGCCAGCAGTATTGGTTGGAATCAGCCCCAGCATTTT.

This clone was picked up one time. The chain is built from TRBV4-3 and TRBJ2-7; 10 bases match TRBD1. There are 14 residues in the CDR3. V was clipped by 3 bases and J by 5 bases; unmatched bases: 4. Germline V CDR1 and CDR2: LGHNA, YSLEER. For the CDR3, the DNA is TGCGCCAGCAGCCAGGGACAGGGGTCGGACGAGCAGTACTTC. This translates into CASSQGQGSDEQYF.

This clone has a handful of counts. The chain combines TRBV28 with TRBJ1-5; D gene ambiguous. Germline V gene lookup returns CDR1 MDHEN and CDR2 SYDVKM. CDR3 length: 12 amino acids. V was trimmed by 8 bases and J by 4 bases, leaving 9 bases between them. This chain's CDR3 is CASGRMNQPQHF. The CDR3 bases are TGTGCCAGCGGCCGGATGAATCAGCCCCAGCATTTT.